These 17 T cell receptor beta chains share one sample of origin, sequenced in a study of radiation and T cells in renal cell carcinoma. Time point noted: baseline pretreatment blood. Stated treatment: 15 Gy SBRT to primary tumor, nephrectomy 4 weeks later. Profiled with immunoSEQ multiplex PCR; TCRdb holds only in-frame clones, not every one. This sample carries about 140,000 clones, roughly 83% of them seen once, and the ten largest clones take under 30%. Here the sequenced sample was blood, taken from a patient whose treatment included radiotherapy and nephrectomy. Source of these receptors: a woman aged 45-60 years with renal cell carcinoma.

This chain uses TRBV5-1 with TRBJ2-7; a possible D gene is TRBD1 (5 bases). The CDR3 covers 13 residues. Germline-derived CDR1 and CDR2 are SGHRS and YFSETQ. Trimming took 5 bases from V and 4 from J, leaving 13 bases between them. CDR3 DNA: TGCGCCAGCAGTCATAGACAGCCTTACGAGCAGTACTTC. Amino acids: CASSHRQPYEQYF.

The chain recombines TRBV28 with TRBJ1-2; D gene uncertain. V was pared by 2 bases and J by 6 bases, with 10 bases between. The CDR3 consists of 13 residues. Germline CDR1 is MDHEN and CDR2 is SYDVKM. In nucleotides, the CDR3 is TGTGCCAGCAGTTTAACAGCCACAGATGGCTACACCTTC. This encodes CASSLTATDGYTF.

The CDR3 is CATSRDLAGLTQHF. The CDR3 nucleotides read TGTGCCACCAGCAGAGATCTGGCAGGCCTGACCCAGCATTTT. The rearrangement joins TRBV15 to TRBJ1-5; D gene ambiguous. Trimming pared 0 bases from V and 11 bases from J, leaving 14 bases between. The CDR3 runs 14 residues. CDR1 LNHNV and CDR2 YYDKDF come from the germline V gene (reference sequence).

The chain is built from TRBV25-1 and TRBJ1-2; D is unclear. Germline V gene sequence: CDR1 MGHDK, CDR2 SYGVNS. The CDR3 runs to 12 residues. Between the trimmed V and J ends, which lost 0 bases and 6 bases, there was a span of 5 bases. CDR3 in DNA: TGTGCCAGCAGTGAATATGGGAATGGCTACACCTTC. Encoded protein: CASSEYGNGYTF.

This clone was recorded once. This chain links TRBV6-6 with TRBJ1-5; possible D gene TRBD1, 6 bases. This CDR3 is 14 amino acids long. Between the trimmed V and J ends, which lost 10 bases and 2 bases, there was a span of 15 bases. Per germline, CDR1 MNHNY and CDR2 SVGAGI (reference sequence). The CDR3 is CATRGGFGNQPQHF. As DNA, the CDR3 is TGTGCCACCAGAGGGGGATTCGGCAATCAGCCCCAGCATTTT.

This clone has just a few counts. CDR3 in amino acids: CSVQGRMNTEAFF. The CDR3 region has the DNA TGCAGCGTCCAAGGGCGGATGAACACTGAAGCTTTCTTT. The chain couples TRBV29-1 to TRBJ1-1; the D is unclear. Germline CDR1 SQVTM, CDR2 ANQGSEA. Trimming left V 6 bases short and J 0 bases short, with 11 bases between. CDR3 length: 13 amino acids.

The CDR3 bases are TGTGCCAGCAGGTCGACAGGGGGTCGGGATCAGCCCCAGCATTTT. This codes for CASRSTGGRDQPQHF. This chain joins TRBV6-5 and TRBJ1-5; the match to TRBD1 covers 9 bases. The V gene end was trimmed by 6 bases and the J gene end by 5 bases; junction bases not matched to a gene: 8. CDR1 is MNHEY, CDR2 SVGAGI, per germline. The CDR3 has 15 amino acids.

V gene TRBV29-1 combines with J gene TRBJ1-2; 8 bases map to TRBD1. The V gene end was trimmed by 6 bases and the J gene end by 10 bases; junction bases not matched to a gene: 4. Germline V gene data show CDR1 as SQVTM and CDR2 as ANQGSEA. The CDR3 extends over 10 amino acids. The DNA of the CDR3 is TGCAGCGTGGACAGGGAGGACTACACCTTC. This gives the protein CSVDREDYTF.

This chain links TRBV18 with TRBJ2-7, with D unresolved. Per germline, CDR1 KGHSH and CDR2 LQKENI. Trimming stripped 2 bases from V and 5 bases from J, with 13 bases between. This CDR3 is 14 amino acids long. The CDR3 loop reads CASSPMGRTNEQYF. The CDR3, as DNA: TGTGCCAGCTCACCAATGGGCAGAACCAACGAGCAGTACTTC.

V gene TRBV6-6 combines with J gene TRBJ2-5; 7 nucleotides line up with TRBD1. The CDR3 has 14 residues. From germline, CDR1 is MNHNY and CDR2 SVGAGI (reference sequence). Trimming took 0 bases from V and 2 from J; bases not matched to a gene: 0. This CDR3 is CASSYSQGQETQYF. CDR3 nucleotide sequence: TGTGCCAGCAGTTACTCACAGGGGCAAGAGACCCAGTACTTC.

The genes are TRBV13 and TRBJ2-3; D uncertain. The V gene lost 4 bases and the J gene lost 6 bases, with 17 bases spanning the gap. Germline loops: CDR1 PRHDT, CDR2 FYEKMQ (reference sequence). The CDR3 totals 15 residues. This CDR3 is CASSSARSSADTQYF. CDR3 bases: TGTGCCAGCAGCTCCGCCCGGAGCAGCGCCGATACGCAGTATTTT.

The chain links TRBV5-6 to TRBJ1-6; D gene ambiguous. V was trimmed by 4 bases and J by 9 bases, leaving 23 bases between them. From germline, CDR1 is SGHDT and CDR2 YYEEEE. This CDR3 comprises 17 residues. Here the CDR3 DNA reads TGTGCCAGCAGCGGTGCCCTCCAAGGGAATCGCGGTTCACCCCTCCACTTT. Protein: CASSGALQGNRGSPLHF. Full variable domain (remainder filled in from reference TRBV5-6 and TRBJ1-6): DAGVTQSPTHLIKTRGQQVTLRCSPKSGHDTVSWYQQALGQGPQFIFQYYEEEERQRGNFPDRFSGHQFPNYSSELNVNALLLGDSALYLCASSGALQGNRGSPLHFGNGTRLTVT.

The V gene is TRBV4-3, the J gene TRBJ2-7, with a possible D match to TRBD1 (6 bases). The CDR3 covers 15 residues. Trimming left V 0 bases short and J 3 bases short, with 12 bases between. CDR1 is LGHNA and CDR2 is YSLEER in the germline V gene. CDR3 loop: CASSQERRDNYEQYF. CDR3 in DNA: TGCGCCAGCAGCCAAGAACGTCGGGACAACTACGAGCAGTACTTC.

The chain couples TRBV6-5 to TRBJ1-2; 8 bases map to TRBD1. This CDR3 has 16 residues. Germline CDR1 is MNHEY and CDR2 is SVGAGI. The V segment lost 4 bases and the J segment 6 bases; nucleotides outside the gene matches: 13. Here the CDR3 reads CASSSPHRTGNDGYTF. The CDR3 nucleotides are TGTGCCAGCAGTTCCCCACACCGGACAGGGAACGATGGCTACACCTTC.

This chain connects TRBV4-3 to TRBJ2-7; tentatively, D is TRBD2 (5 bases). The CDR3 runs 14 residues. The V gene lost 1 base and the J gene lost 3 bases, with 10 bases spanning the gap. Germline V CDR1 and CDR2: LGHNA, YSLEER. The CDR3 here is CASSQAGLGYEQYF. In DNA form, the CDR3 reads TGCGCCAGCAGCCAAGCAGGACTGGGCTACGAGCAGTACTTC.

This clone was picked up one time. This rearrangement joins TRBV11-3 to TRBJ2-7, with D unresolved. The V gene lost 4 bases and the J gene lost 2 bases, with 12 bases spanning the gap. CDR1 and CDR2 from the germline V gene are SGHNT and YENEEA. The CDR3 sequence is 14 residues long. As DNA, the CDR3 is TGTGCCAGCAGCTCATATGATAAACCCTACGAGCAGTACTTC. This codes for CASSSYDKPYEQYF.

This rearrangement joins TRBV9 to TRBJ2-6; D remains unclear. This CDR3 spans 16 amino acids. Trimming stripped 4 bases from V and 1 base from J, with 12 bases between. Germline assignment: CDR1 SGDLS and CDR2 YYNGEE. The CDR3 DNA follows: TGTGCCAGCAGCCTCGTGCCCTTATCTGGGGCCAACGTCCTGACTTTC. Translated, it gives CASSLVPLSGANVLTF.